A selection of T cell receptor beta chains follows, all from one sample in a study of shared clonotypes between healthy human individuals. Sequencing used immunoSEQ multiplex PCR; TCRdb keeps in-frame clones, though not all of them. The table shows more than 2 million clones, with 90% to 95% occurring only once. The source material was naive CD4+ T cells sorted from blood. Receptors were obtained from a man between 18 and 29 years old in good health. The CDR3 runs from the conserved cysteine through the conserved F or W. A D gene is named only where the DNA matches it firmly. The size entry is marked missing in some rows and otherwise reads once, few, many or a size class.

j_gene: TRBJ2-3; v_gene: TRBV5-6; d_gene: TRBD2; abundance: NA; CDR3aa: CASSLTWLAGTDTQYF; CDR3nt: TGTGCCAGCAGCCTAACATGGCTAGCGGGGACAGATACGCAGTATTTT
j_gene: TRBJ2-2; v_gene: TRBV5-1; d_gene: NA; abundance: NA; CDR3aa: CASSPGGTNTGELFF; CDR3nt: TGCGCCAGCAGCCCCGGGGGAACGAACACCGGGGAGCTGTTTTTT
j_gene: TRBJ2-7; v_gene: TRBV5-4; d_gene: NA; abundance: NA; CDR3aa: CASSSRGASYEQYF; CDR3nt: TGTGCCAGCAGCTCCAGAGGGGCCTCCTACGAGCAGTACTTC
j_gene: TRBJ2-2; v_gene: TRBV9; d_gene: NA; abundance: NA; CDR3aa: CASSVVASAPGELFF; CDR3nt: TGTGCCAGCAGCGTAGTGGCATCGGCCCCCGGGGAGCTGTTTTTT
j_gene: TRBJ1-1; v_gene: TRBV10-3; d_gene: NA; abundance: NA; CDR3aa: CAISEDRNTEAFF; CDR3nt: TGTGCCATCAGTGAAGACAGGAACACTGAAGCTTTCTTT
j_gene: TRBJ1-5; v_gene: TRBV10-1; d_gene: NA; abundance: NA; CDR3aa: CASRENGSWDQPQHF; CDR3nt: TGCGCCAGCAGGGAGAACGGGAGCTGGGATCAGCCCCAGCATTTT
j_gene: TRBJ2-7; v_gene: TRBV5-1; d_gene: NA; abundance: once; CDR3aa: CASSLASGQGEQYF; CDR3nt: TGCGCCAGCAGCTTGGCTTCCGGGCAGGGAGAGCAGTACTTC
j_gene: TRBJ1-1; v_gene: TRBV4-3; d_gene: NA; abundance: NA; CDR3aa: CASSQEFGGTEAFF; CDR3nt: TGCGCCAGCAGCCAAGAGTTCGGGGGAACTGAAGCTTTCTTT
j_gene: TRBJ2-7; v_gene: TRBV7-2; d_gene: NA; abundance: NA; CDR3aa: CASSLNGVVPTYEQYF; CDR3nt: TGTGCCAGCAGCTTAAATGGGGTGGTGCCCACCTACGAGCAGTACTTC
j_gene: TRBJ2-1; v_gene: TRBV10-1; d_gene: TRBD2; abundance: NA; CDR3aa: CASSRLAGGLYNEQFF; CDR3nt: TGCGCCAGCAGTAGACTAGCGGGAGGACTATACAATGAGCAGTTCTTC
j_gene: TRBJ2-2; v_gene: TRBV4-1; d_gene: NA; abundance: NA; CDR3aa: CASSRNREAGELFF; CDR3nt: TGCGCCAGCAGCCGCAACAGGGAGGCCGGGGAGCTGTTTTTT
j_gene: TRBJ2-7; v_gene: TRBV28; d_gene: NA; abundance: NA; CDR3aa: CASRFAWGGGFNEQYF; CDR3nt: TGTGCCAGCCGCTTTGCGTGGGGAGGGGGTTTTAACGAGCAGTACTTC
j_gene: TRBJ2-3; v_gene: TRBV29-1; d_gene: TRBD2; abundance: NA; CDR3aa: CSLRREGRRDTQYF; CDR3nt: TGCAGCCTCAGGCGGGAGGGCCGACGAGATACGCAGTATTTT
j_gene: TRBJ2-7; v_gene: TRBV5-1; d_gene: NA; abundance: NA; CDR3aa: CASSFATKGLGEQYF; CDR3nt: TGCGCCAGCAGCTTCGCGACCAAGGGGCTGGGGGAGCAGTACTTC
j_gene: TRBJ1-4; v_gene: TRBV5-1; d_gene: NA; abundance: NA; CDR3aa: CASSLAPTNEKLFF; CDR3nt: TGCGCCAGCAGCTTGGCACCAACCAATGAAAAACTGTTTTTT
j_gene: TRBJ2-3; v_gene: TRBV5-1; d_gene: TRBD1; abundance: NA; CDR3aa: CASSSKTYGTGKADTQYF; CDR3nt: TGCGCCAGCAGCTCGAAAACCTACGGGACAGGCAAAGCAGATACGCAGTATTTT
j_gene: TRBJ1-2; v_gene: TRBV7-3; d_gene: TRBD1; abundance: NA; CDR3aa: CASSLTSGGGYTF; CDR3nt: TGTGCCAGCAGCTTAACGTCAGGGGGCGGCTACACCTTC
j_gene: TRBJ2-7; v_gene: TRBV27; d_gene: NA; abundance: NA; CDR3aa: CASSPGHQPSYEQYF; CDR3nt: TGTGCCAGCAGTCCGGGACACCAACCCTCCTACGAGCAGTACTTC
j_gene: TRBJ2-3; v_gene: TRBV30; d_gene: NA; abundance: once; CDR3aa: CAWGFKADTQYF; CDR3nt: TGTGCCTGGGGATTTAAAGCGGATACGCAGTATTTT
j_gene: TRBJ1-2; v_gene: TRBV15; d_gene: NA; abundance: NA; CDR3aa: CATSRDAGNYGYTF; CDR3nt: TGTGCCACCAGCAGAGATGCAGGGAACTATGGCTACACCTTC
j_gene: TRBJ2-5; v_gene: TRBV28; d_gene: NA; abundance: NA; CDR3aa: CASSPGDQETQYF; CDR3nt: TGTGCCAGCAGCCCGGGGGACCAAGAGACCCAGTACTTC
j_gene: TRBJ1-2; v_gene: TRBV6-1; d_gene: TRBD1; abundance: NA; CDR3aa: CASSEAGTGLRGYTF; CDR3nt: TGTGCCAGCAGTGAAGCCGGGACAGGTCTTCGTGGCTACACCTTC
j_gene: TRBJ1-2; v_gene: TRBV11-1; d_gene: NA; abundance: NA; CDR3aa: CASSSSPGQPNPF; CDR3nt: TGTGCCAGCAGCTCTAGCCCTGGACAGCCCAACCCCTTC
j_gene: TRBJ1-2; v_gene: TRBV6-1; d_gene: NA; abundance: NA; CDR3aa: CASRHPDHYGYTF; CDR3nt: TGTGCCAGCAGACACCCGGACCACTATGGCTACACCTTC
j_gene: TRBJ2-3; v_gene: TRBV5-4; d_gene: TRBD2; abundance: NA; CDR3aa: CASSLATSGGYTQYF; CDR3nt: TGTGCCAGCAGCTTGGCTACTAGCGGGGGCTATACGCAGTATTTT
j_gene: TRBJ2-3; v_gene: TRBV9; d_gene: NA; abundance: NA; CDR3aa: CASSVSAWGSTDTQYF; CDR3nt: TGTGCCAGCAGCGTCTCAGCTTGGGGAAGCACAGATACGCAGTATTTT
j_gene: TRBJ2-3; v_gene: TRBV7-9; d_gene: TRBD1; abundance: NA; CDR3aa: CASSSGTGGTDTQYF; CDR3nt: TGTGCCAGCAGCTCCGGGACAGGGGGCACAGATACGCAGTATTTT
j_gene: TRBJ2-3; v_gene: TRBV30; d_gene: TRBD2; abundance: NA; CDR3aa: CAWSVSRTSGGSDTQYF; CDR3nt: TGTGCCTGGAGTGTCTCCCGGACTAGCGGGGGATCAGATACGCAGTATTTT
j_gene: TRBJ1-5; v_gene: TRBV2; d_gene: NA; abundance: NA; CDR3aa: CASSWGGGGQPQHF; CDR3nt: TGTGCCAGCAGTTGGGGGGGAGGAGGTCAGCCCCAGCATTTT
j_gene: TRBJ1-3; v_gene: TRBV6-5; d_gene: NA; abundance: NA; CDR3aa: CASSSPRSGNTIYF; CDR3nt: TGTGCCAGCAGTTCCCCCCGGTCTGGAAACACCATATATTTT
j_gene: TRBJ2-1; v_gene: TRBV29-1; d_gene: NA; abundance: once; CDR3aa: CSVRGGGLSYNEQFF; CDR3nt: TGCAGCGTTCGTGGAGGGGGCCTCTCCTACAATGAGCAGTTCTTC
j_gene: TRBJ1-3; v_gene: TRBV7-8; d_gene: NA; abundance: NA; CDR3aa: CASSQGGGNTIYF; CDR3nt: TGTGCCAGCAGCCAAGGGGGGGGAAACACCATATATTTT
j_gene: TRBJ1-1; v_gene: TRBV19; d_gene: NA; abundance: NA; CDR3aa: CASSIAAPGTEAFF; CDR3nt: TGTGCCAGTAGTATTGCAGCTCCTGGGACTGAAGCTTTCTTT
j_gene: TRBJ1-5; v_gene: TRBV9; d_gene: NA; abundance: NA; CDR3aa: CASSVGAGNQPQHF; CDR3nt: TGTGCCAGCAGCGTAGGGGCAGGCAATCAGCCCCAGCATTTT
j_gene: TRBJ1-1; v_gene: TRBV5-4; d_gene: NA; abundance: NA; CDR3aa: CASSQNTEAFF; CDR3nt: TGTGCCAGCAGTCAGAACACTGAAGCTTTCTTT
j_gene: TRBJ1-5; v_gene: TRBV12-5; d_gene: NA; abundance: once; CDR3aa: CASGSGDGNQPQHF; CDR3nt: TGTGCTAGTGGTTCGGGGGATGGCAATCAGCCCCAGCATTTT
j_gene: TRBJ2-7; v_gene: TRBV18; d_gene: NA; abundance: NA; CDR3aa: CASSPWGEPGEQYF; CDR3nt: TGTGCCAGCTCACCTTGGGGAGAGCCCGGAGAGCAGTACTTC
j_gene: TRBJ2-3; v_gene: TRBV5-6; d_gene: NA; abundance: NA; CDR3aa: CASSLGRHTDTQYF; CDR3nt: TGTGCCAGCAGCTTGGGTCGGCATACAGATACGCAGTATTTT
j_gene: TRBJ1-2; v_gene: TRBV5-1; d_gene: TRBD1; abundance: NA; CDR3aa: CASSNGQGAGGYTF; CDR3nt: TGCGCCAGCAGCAACGGACAGGGGGCGGGAGGCTACACCTTC
j_gene: TRBJ2-2; v_gene: TRBV18; d_gene: TRBD2; abundance: NA; CDR3aa: CASSPAGLAGSTGELFF; CDR3nt: TGTGCCAGCTCACCAGCGGGACTAGCGGGGAGCACCGGGGAGCTGTTTTTT
j_gene: TRBJ2-6; v_gene: TRBV27; d_gene: NA; abundance: NA; CDR3aa: CASSVSSGANVLTF; CDR3nt: TGTGCCAGCAGTGTGAGCTCTGGGGCCAACGTCCTGACTTTC
j_gene: TRBJ2-7; v_gene: TRBV27; d_gene: NA; abundance: NA; CDR3aa: CASSFSIGPYEQYF; CDR3nt: TGTGCCAGCAGTTTTTCGATAGGGCCCTACGAGCAGTACTTC
j_gene: TRBJ1-2; v_gene: TRBV30; d_gene: NA; abundance: NA; CDR3aa: CAAWDWGYTF; CDR3nt: TGTGCTGCATGGGACTGGGGCTACACCTTC
j_gene: TRBJ2-2; v_gene: TRBV7-9; d_gene: TRBD2; abundance: NA; CDR3aa: CASSLALAYTGELFF; CDR3nt: TGTGCCAGCAGCTTAGCACTAGCGTACACCGGGGAGCTGTTTTTT
j_gene: TRBJ1-1; v_gene: TRBV6-5; d_gene: TRBD1; abundance: NA; CDR3aa: CASSQHRGYTEAFF; CDR3nt: TGTGCCAGCAGTCAACACAGGGGATACACTGAAGCTTTCTTT
j_gene: TRBJ2-1; v_gene: TRBV6-5; d_gene: TRBD2; abundance: NA; CDR3aa: CATQTLAGGYNEQFF; CDR3nt: TGTGCCACTCAAACACTAGCGGGAGGATACAATGAGCAGTTCTTC
j_gene: TRBJ1-4; v_gene: TRBV6-5; d_gene: NA; abundance: NA; CDR3aa: CASRRGHSEKLFF; CDR3nt: TGTGCCAGCAGGCGGGGGCACAGCGAAAAACTGTTTTTT
j_gene: TRBJ2-3; v_gene: TRBV2; d_gene: NA; abundance: NA; CDR3aa: CASSEIQWGTDTQYF; CDR3nt: TGTGCCAGCAGTGAGATCCAATGGGGCACAGATACGCAGTATTTT